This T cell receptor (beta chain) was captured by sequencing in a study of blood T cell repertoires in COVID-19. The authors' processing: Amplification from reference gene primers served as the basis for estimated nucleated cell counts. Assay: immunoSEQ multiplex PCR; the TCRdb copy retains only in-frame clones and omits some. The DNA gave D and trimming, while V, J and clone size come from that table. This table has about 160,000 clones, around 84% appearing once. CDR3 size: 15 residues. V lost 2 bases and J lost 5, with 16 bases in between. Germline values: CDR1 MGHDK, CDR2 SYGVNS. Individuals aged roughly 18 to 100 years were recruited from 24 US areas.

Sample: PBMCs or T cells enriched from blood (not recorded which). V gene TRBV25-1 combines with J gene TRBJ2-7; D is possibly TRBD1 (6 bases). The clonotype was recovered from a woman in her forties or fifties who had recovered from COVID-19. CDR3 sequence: CASSEKRPGQNEQYF. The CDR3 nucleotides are TGTGCCAGCAGTGAAAAGCGACCCGGACAGAACGAGCAGTACTTC.